This entry lists 5 T cell receptor beta chains sequenced from one sample in a study of post-analysis software for immune sequencing data. Notes on the study in general: Higher frequency in patients than in controls was seen for about 5 TRBV segments, with TRBV5-6, TRBV5-1 and TRBV20-1 among them.

TCR beta cDNA libraries had unique molecular identifiers. MiXCR, run by TCRdb on the PCR reads, gives a single entry per CDR3 protein. The sample includes about 570,000 distinct CDR3 sequences, around 31% of them seen just once. The antigens for these receptors are not known. Material: blood. The origin of the receptors is a girl younger than 18 with multiple sclerosis.

CDR3 DNA sequence: TGTGCCAGCAGCCAAGTCGATTTGGGGACAGGGTTAAATTCACCCCTCCACTTT. Translation gives CASSQVDLGTGLNSPLHF. The chain joins TRBV4-2 to TRBJ1-6; the match to TRBD1 covers 9 bases. V dropped 1 base and J dropped 7; count of bases not matched to a gene: 11. The CDR3 loop spans 18 amino acids. Germline V gives CDR1 LGHNA, CDR2 YNFKEQ.

This clonotype came up a few times. V and J are TRBV5-1 and TRBJ1-5; 8 positions agree with TRBD1. The V gene's germline CDR1 is SGHRS and CDR2 YFSETQ. The CDR3 length is 15 residues. V trimming: 4 bases; J trimming: 5 bases; junction bases outside the gene matches: 8. CDR3 loop: CASSPGGTGDQPQHF. The CDR3 bases are TGCGCCAGCAGCCCCGGGGGGACAGGTGATCAGCCCCAGCATTTT.

V gene TRBV12-3 or TRBV12-4 combines with J gene TRBJ2-7; 9 positions match TRBD1. The CDR3 loop spans 14 amino acids. Trimming at V came to 6 bases and at J to 6 bases, leaving 9 bases not matched to a gene. CDR3 amino acids: CASRTGGEGGEQYF. CDR3 sequence (DNA): TGTGCCAGCAGAACAGGGGGCGAGGGGGGCGAGCAGTACTTC.

As for this clonotype: A read error may account for a junction end that differs from germline. The CDR3 here is CSVEDRTGGGYDYTF. CDR3 nucleotides: TGCAGCGTTGAAGACCGGACAGGGGGCGGCTATGACTACACCTTC. This chain links TRBV29-1 with TRBJ1-2, with 11 bases lining up with TRBD1. Germline V gene lookup returns CDR1 SQVTM and CDR2 ANQGSEA. The CDR3 spans 15 residues. The full variable domain, its missing parts supplied by reference TRBV29-1 and TRBJ1-2, is SAVISQKPSRDICQRGTSLTIQCQVDSQVTMMFWYRQQPGQSLTLIATANQGSEATYESGFVIDKFPISRPNLTFSTLTVSNMSPEDSSIYLCSVEDRTGGGYDYTFGSGTRLTVV.

J is TRBJ2-1 and V is TRBV3-1; TRBD2 is a possible D gene (7 bases). Germline V CDR1 and CDR2: LGHDT, YNNKEL (reference sequence). There are 14 residues in the CDR3. Between the trimmed V and J ends, which lost 3 bases and 10 bases, there was a span of 16 bases. In nucleotides, the CDR3 is TGTGCCAGCAGCCAGCGGGGGCCTCTGAGGGAGCAGTTCTTC. It yields the protein CASSQRGPLREQFF.